The 12 T cell receptor beta chains below come from one sample, sequenced in a study of OX40 agonist ivuxolimab in advanced cancers. This table comes from immunoSEQ multiplex PCR, and its TCRdb copy is limited to in-frame clones, with some not included. This sample has approximately 24,000 clones, with approximately 85% found just once. The sequences come from CD4+ or CD8+ T cells sorted from blood, collected in a trial of the OX40 agonist ivuxolimab. The receptors come from an adult with an advanced solid tumor such as melanoma, head and neck, liver or kidney cancer.

The chain uses TRBV19 and TRBJ1-1, with D possibly TRBD1 on 5 matching bases. Germline V lookup: CDR1 LNHDA, CDR2 SQIVND (reference sequence). This CDR3 region has 12 residues. V was cut by 7 bases and J by 7 bases, with 13 bases left in between. CDR3 loop: CASKGQGGEAFF. CDR3 DNA: TGTGCCAGTAAAGGTCAGGGAGGTGAAGCTTTCTTT.

This CDR3 is CASSLGTGGASNIQYF. DNA for the CDR3: TGTGCCAGCAGCCTAGGGACAGGGGGCGCCTCAAACATTCAGTACTTC. The rearrangement uses TRBV7-9 and TRBJ2-4; 12 nucleotides align to TRBD1. Trimming cost V 5 bases and J 6 bases; bases outside gene matches: 8. This CDR3 is 16 amino acids long. Germline V gene data show CDR1 as SEHNR and CDR2 as FQNEAQ (reference sequence).

The sample holds one count of this clone. This rearrangement joins TRBV5-4 to TRBJ1-2; 7 nucleotides align to TRBD1. The CDR3 contains 15 residues. Germline assignment: CDR1 SGHNT and CDR2 YYREEE (reference sequence). The trim removed 3 bases at V and 8 bases at J, leaving 13 bases unmatched. CDR3 nucleotides: TGTGCCAGCAGCTGGAACAGGGGAGATAGCGGAGGCTACACCTTC. Protein sequence: CASSWNRGDSGGYTF.

Written as DNA, the CDR3 is TGTGCCAGCAGCTTAACTAGCGGTTACGAGCAGTACTTC. Its protein is CASSLTSGYEQYF. The chain carries TRBV7-9 and TRBJ2-7; 8 bases agree with TRBD2. Germline-derived CDR1 and CDR2 are SEHNR and FQNEAQ (reference sequence). After removal of 2 bases from V and 4 bases from J, the junction contained 1 base not matched to a gene. The CDR3 is 13 amino acids.

V usage is TRBV9 and J usage is TRBJ2-7, with 13 bases matching TRBD2. The CDR3 contains 15 residues. With V trimmed by 4 bases and J by 6 bases, 7 bases remained unmatched. The germline CDR1 and CDR2 sequences are SGDLS and YYNGEE. CDR3 protein: CASSPGLAGEGEQYF. CDR3 bases: TGTGCCAGCAGCCCCGGACTAGCGGGAGAAGGCGAGCAGTACTTC. The complete variable domain, with remaining parts taken from reference TRBV9 and TRBJ2-7, reads DSGVTQTPKHLITATGQRVTLRCSPRSGDLSVYWYQQSLDQGLQFLIQYYNGEERAKGNILERFSAQQFPDLHSELNLSSLELGDSALYFCASSPGLAGEGEQYFGPGTRLTVT.

This clone was found once. This chain joins TRBV7-2 and TRBJ1-4, with D maybe TRBD1 (6 bases). Trimming cost V 5 bases and J 8 bases, with 15 bases left between them. Germline CDR1 and CDR2: SGHTA and FQGNSA. This CDR3 contains 14 residues. The CDR3 DNA is TGTGCCAGCAGCGCTGGGACATGGACAGAAAAACTGTTTTTT. Amino acid sequence: CASSAGTWTEKLFF.

This chain connects TRBV5-6 to TRBJ1-2, with 7 bases matching TRBD1. V shed 0 bases and J 4 bases; nucleotides not matched to a gene: 0. The germline CDR1 and CDR2 sequences are SGHDT and YYEEEE. The CDR3 is made up of 13 amino acids. The CDR3 coding sequence is TGTGCCAGCAGCTTGGGGGACAGCTATGGCTACACCTTC. Amino acid sequence: CASSLGDSYGYTF.

The CDR3 nucleotides are TGTGCCAGCAGCCTCCTCAGGGGCCCTAACGAGCAGTACTTC. Amino acid sequence: CASSLLRGPNEQYF. V gene TRBV13 combines with J gene TRBJ2-7, with D maybe TRBD1 (6 bases). This CDR3 comprises 14 residues. Germline CDR1 PRHDT, CDR2 FYEKMQ (reference sequence). The germline V and J ends were trimmed by 5 bases and 5 bases, with 16 bases remaining between them.

This chain joins TRBV4-2 and TRBJ1-2; D is unclear. CDR3 size: 15 residues. V was clipped by 1 base and J by 4 bases, with 13 bases between them. Germline V gene data show CDR1 as LGHNA and CDR2 as YNFKEQ. In nucleotides, the CDR3 is TGTGCCAGCAGCCAAGGGGCCCTAGACGGCTATGGCTACACCTTC. Its protein is CASSQGALDGYGYTF.

The genes are TRBV5-4 and TRBJ2-2, with D perhaps matching TRBD2 (5 bases). From germline, CDR1 is SGHNT and CDR2 YYREEE (reference sequence). The CDR3 is made up of 11 amino acids. V was clipped by 5 bases and J by 10 bases, with 9 bases between them. The CDR3: CASSVGKELFF. The CDR3 region has the DNA TGTGCCAGCAGTGTCGGGAAGGAGCTGTTTTTT.

This clone occurred once. The chain carries TRBV7-9 and TRBJ2-7; no clear D gene. The length of the CDR3 is 14 residues. Germline V lookup: CDR1 SEHNR, CDR2 FQNEAQ (reference sequence). Trimming removed 2 bases from V and 3 bases from J, with 11 bases in between. DNA of the CDR3: TGTGCCAGCAGCTTAAAGAGTCAGAGCTACGAGCAGTACTTC. Residues: CASSLKSQSYEQYF.

The genes are TRBV5-4 and TRBJ1-3, with D unclear. V dropped 4 bases and J dropped 1 base, with 9 bases sitting between them. Germline V lookup: CDR1 SGHNT, CDR2 YYREEE (reference sequence). The CDR3 sequence is 14 residues long. CDR3 protein: CASSPAFSGNTIYF. The CDR3 DNA reads TGTGCCAGCAGCCCGGCTTTTTCTGGAAACACCATATATTTT.